This paragraph reports one T cell receptor beta chain. The CDR3 spans 13 residues. V was pared by 3 bases and J by 7 bases, with 10 bases between. Germline assignment: CDR1 MNHNS and CDR2 SASEGT. Method: immunoSEQ multiplex PCR; TCRdb's copy keeps in-frame clones and lacks some. The sample shows around 72,000 clones, 80% to 85% of them seen only once. The data stem from a study of OX40 agonist ivuxolimab in advanced cancers. With autoimmune disease history or systemic immunosuppression, patients were excluded. The source of this sequence is an adult with an advanced solid tumor such as melanoma, head and neck, liver or kidney cancer. The V call is TRBV6-1, the J call TRBJ1-5; D perhaps matches TRBD1 (6 bases). The sample was CD4+ or CD8+ T cells sorted from blood, taken in a trial of the OX40 agonist ivuxolimab. CDR3 nucleotides: TGTGCCAGCAGTGACCGGGACATCCAGCCCCAGCATTTT. The encoded protein is CASSDRDIQPQHF.